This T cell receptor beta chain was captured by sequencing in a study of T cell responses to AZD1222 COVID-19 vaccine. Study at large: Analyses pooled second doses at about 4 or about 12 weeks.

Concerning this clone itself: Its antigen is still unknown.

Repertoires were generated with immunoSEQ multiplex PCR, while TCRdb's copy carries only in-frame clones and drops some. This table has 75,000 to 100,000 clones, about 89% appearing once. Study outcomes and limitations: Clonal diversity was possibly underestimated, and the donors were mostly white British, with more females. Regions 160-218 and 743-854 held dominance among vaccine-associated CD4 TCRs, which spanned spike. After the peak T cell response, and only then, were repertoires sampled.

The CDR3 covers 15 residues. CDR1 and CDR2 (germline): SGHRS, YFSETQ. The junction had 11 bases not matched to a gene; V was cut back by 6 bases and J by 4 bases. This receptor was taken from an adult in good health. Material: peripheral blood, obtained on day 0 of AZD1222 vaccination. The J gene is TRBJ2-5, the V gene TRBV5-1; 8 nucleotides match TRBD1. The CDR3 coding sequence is TGCGCCAGCAAACCCGACGGACAGGGCGGAGAGACCCAGTACTTC. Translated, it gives CASKPDGQGGETQYF.